This T cell receptor (beta chain) was profiled in a study of cytomegalovirus exposure and HLA in healthy donors. Across the whole study: Unique TCRs numbering around 80 million, obtained from HLA-typed donors, made up an early data release. Overall study findings and caveats: When analyzed later, a missense DCLRE1C variant was found to be linked to TCR beta V- and J-gene trimming.

Note on this clone: The antigen is not known.

13 Jbeta primers and 60 Vbeta primers were used for the PCR. The assay was immunoSEQ multiplex PCR, and TCRdb's table has in-frame clones only and misses some. The sample shows 150,000 to 200,000 clones, 60% to 80% of them seen only once. Germline V gene lookup returns CDR1 SGHTA and CDR2 FQGNSA. The germline V and J ends were trimmed by 5 bases and 7 bases, with 6 bases remaining between them. The CDR3 has 12 residues. The source material was PBMCs. The TCR was taken from a female donor in good health and CMV-seronegative. The chain is built from TRBV7-2 and TRBJ1-6; D is undetermined. In DNA, the CDR3 is TGTGCCAGCAGCCTCGCGAATTCACCCCTCCACTTT. This codes for CASSLANSPLHF. Drawing the rest from reference TRBV7-2 and TRBJ1-6, the complete variable domain is GAGVSQSPSNKVTEKGKDVELRCDPISGHTALYWYRQSLGQGLEFLIYFQGNSAPDKSGLPSDRFSAERTGGSVSTLTIQRTQQEDSAVYLCASSLANSPLHFGNGTRLTVT.